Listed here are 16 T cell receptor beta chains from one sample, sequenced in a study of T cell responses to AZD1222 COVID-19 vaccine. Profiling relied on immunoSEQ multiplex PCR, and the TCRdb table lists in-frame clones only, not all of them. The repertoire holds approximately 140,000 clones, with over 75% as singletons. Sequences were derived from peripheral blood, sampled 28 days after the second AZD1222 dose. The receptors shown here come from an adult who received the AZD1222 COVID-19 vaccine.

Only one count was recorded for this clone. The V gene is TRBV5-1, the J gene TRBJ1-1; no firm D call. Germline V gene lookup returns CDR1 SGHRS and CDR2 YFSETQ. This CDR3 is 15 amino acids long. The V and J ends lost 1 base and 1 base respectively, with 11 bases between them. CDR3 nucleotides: TGCGCCAGCAGCTTGATTGCAGGAGGGAACACTGAAGCTTTCTTT. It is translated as CASSLIAGGNTEAFF.

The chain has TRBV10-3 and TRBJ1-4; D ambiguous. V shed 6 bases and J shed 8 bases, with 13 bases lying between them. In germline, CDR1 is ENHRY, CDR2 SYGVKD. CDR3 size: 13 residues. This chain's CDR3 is CAIRGQRQEKLFF. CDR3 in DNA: TGTGCCATCAGGGGCCAGAGGCAGGAAAAACTGTTTTTT.

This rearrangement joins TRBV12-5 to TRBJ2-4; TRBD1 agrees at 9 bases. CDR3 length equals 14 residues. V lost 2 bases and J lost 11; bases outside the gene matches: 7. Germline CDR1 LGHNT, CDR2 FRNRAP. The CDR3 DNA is TGTGCTAGTGGTTTGACCTGGACAGGGGTTGTTCAGTACTTC. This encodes CASGLTWTGVVQYF.

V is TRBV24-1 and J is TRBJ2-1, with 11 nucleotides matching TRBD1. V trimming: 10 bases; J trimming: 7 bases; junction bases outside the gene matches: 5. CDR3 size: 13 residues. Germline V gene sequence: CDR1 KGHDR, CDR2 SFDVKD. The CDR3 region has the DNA TGTGCCACTGGGGGGACAGGGGGGAATGAGCAGTTCTTC. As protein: CATGGTGGNEQFF.

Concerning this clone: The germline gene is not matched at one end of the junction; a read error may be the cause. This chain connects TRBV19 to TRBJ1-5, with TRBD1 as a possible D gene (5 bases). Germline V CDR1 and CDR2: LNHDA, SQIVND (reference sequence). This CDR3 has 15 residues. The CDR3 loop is CASTPTRRGNQPQHF. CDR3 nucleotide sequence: TGTGCCAGTACCCCCACCCGGAGGGGCAATCAACCCCAGCATTTT. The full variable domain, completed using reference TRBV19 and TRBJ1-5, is DGGITQSPKYLFRKEGQNVTLSCEQNLNHDAMYWYRQDPGQGLRLIYYSQIVNDFQKGDIAEGYSVSREKKESFPLTVTSAQKNPTAFYLCASTPTRRGNQPQHFGDGTRLSIL.

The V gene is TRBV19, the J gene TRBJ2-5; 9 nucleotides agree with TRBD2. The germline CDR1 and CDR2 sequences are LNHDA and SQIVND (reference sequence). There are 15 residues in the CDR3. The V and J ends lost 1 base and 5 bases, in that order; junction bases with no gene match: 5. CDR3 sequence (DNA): TGTGCCAGTAGTATAGTTAGCGGGAGATTGGAGACCCAGTACTTC. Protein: CASSIVSGRLETQYF.

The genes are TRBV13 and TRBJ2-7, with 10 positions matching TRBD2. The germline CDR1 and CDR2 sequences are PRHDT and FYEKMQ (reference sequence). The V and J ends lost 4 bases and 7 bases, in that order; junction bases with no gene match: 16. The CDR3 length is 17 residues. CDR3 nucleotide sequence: TGTGCCAGCAGCTCGAACCGCAATCTAGCGGGAGCTGGTGAGCAGTACTTC. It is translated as CASSSNRNLAGAGEQYF.

CDR3 sequence: CASSRGVGNEKLFF. Here the CDR3 DNA reads TGCGCCAGCAGCCGGGGGGTCGGTAATGAAAAACTGTTTTTT. The chain recombines TRBV5-1 with TRBJ1-4; D perhaps matches TRBD1 (5 bases). This CDR3 spans 14 amino acids. Germline V gene lookup returns CDR1 SGHRS and CDR2 YFSETQ. With 4 bases removed from V and 4 bases from J, the gap between germline ends came to 11 bases.

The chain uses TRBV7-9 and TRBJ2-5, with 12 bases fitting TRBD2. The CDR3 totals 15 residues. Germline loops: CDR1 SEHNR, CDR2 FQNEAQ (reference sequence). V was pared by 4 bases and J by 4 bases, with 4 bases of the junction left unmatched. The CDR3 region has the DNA TGTGCCAGCAGCTATCCGGGACTAGCGGGAGAGACCCAGTACTTC. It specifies CASSYPGLAGETQYF.

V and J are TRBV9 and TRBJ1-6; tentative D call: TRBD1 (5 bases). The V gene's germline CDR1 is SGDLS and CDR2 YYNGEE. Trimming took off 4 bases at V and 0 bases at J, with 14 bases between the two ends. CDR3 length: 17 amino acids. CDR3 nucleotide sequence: TGTGCCAGCAGCCAGGGACTCCCGAGCTCCTATAATTCACCCCTCCACTTT. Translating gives CASSQGLPSSYNSPLHF.

In DNA form, the CDR3 reads TGTGCCATCAGTGAACGAGACAGGGTAATTTTAGGGACTGAAGCTTTCTTT. Amino acids: CAISERDRVILGTEAFF. This chain uses TRBV10-3 with TRBJ1-1, with 7 bases that match TRBD1. The CDR3 spans 17 residues. Germline V gene sequence: CDR1 ENHRY, CDR2 SYGVKD. The junction had 15 bases not matched to a gene; V was cut back by 3 bases and J by 5 bases.

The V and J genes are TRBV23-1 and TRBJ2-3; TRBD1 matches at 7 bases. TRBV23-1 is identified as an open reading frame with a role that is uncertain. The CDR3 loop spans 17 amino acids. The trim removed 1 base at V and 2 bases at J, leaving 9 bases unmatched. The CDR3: CASSQFLSTGYTDTQYF. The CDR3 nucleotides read TGCGCCAGCAGTCAATTTTTGTCGACAGGGTACACAGATACGCAGTATTTT.

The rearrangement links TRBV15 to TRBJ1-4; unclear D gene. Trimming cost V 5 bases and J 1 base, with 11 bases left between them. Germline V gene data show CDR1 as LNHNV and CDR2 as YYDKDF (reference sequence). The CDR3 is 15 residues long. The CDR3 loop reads CATSETLVTNEKLFF. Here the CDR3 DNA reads TGTGCCACCAGCGAAACGCTAGTAACTAATGAAAAACTGTTTTTT.

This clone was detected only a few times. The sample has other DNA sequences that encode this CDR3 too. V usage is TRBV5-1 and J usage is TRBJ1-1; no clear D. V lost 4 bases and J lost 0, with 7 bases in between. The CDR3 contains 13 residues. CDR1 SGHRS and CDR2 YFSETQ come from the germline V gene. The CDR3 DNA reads TGCGCCAGCAGCCTATATATGAACACTGAAGCTTTCTTT. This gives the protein CASSLYMNTEAFF.

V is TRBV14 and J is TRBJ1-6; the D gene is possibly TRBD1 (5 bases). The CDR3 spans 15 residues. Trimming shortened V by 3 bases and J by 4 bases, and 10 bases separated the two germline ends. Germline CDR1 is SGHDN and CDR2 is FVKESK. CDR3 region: CASSQTTEYNSPLHF. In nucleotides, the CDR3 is TGTGCCAGCAGCCAGACGACAGAGTATAATTCACCCCTCCACTTT.

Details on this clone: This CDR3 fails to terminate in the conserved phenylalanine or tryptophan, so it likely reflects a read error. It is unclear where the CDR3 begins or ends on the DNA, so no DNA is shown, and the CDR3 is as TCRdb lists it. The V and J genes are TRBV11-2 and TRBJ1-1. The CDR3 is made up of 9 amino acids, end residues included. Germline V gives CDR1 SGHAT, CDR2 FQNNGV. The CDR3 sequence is CASSPSSVL.